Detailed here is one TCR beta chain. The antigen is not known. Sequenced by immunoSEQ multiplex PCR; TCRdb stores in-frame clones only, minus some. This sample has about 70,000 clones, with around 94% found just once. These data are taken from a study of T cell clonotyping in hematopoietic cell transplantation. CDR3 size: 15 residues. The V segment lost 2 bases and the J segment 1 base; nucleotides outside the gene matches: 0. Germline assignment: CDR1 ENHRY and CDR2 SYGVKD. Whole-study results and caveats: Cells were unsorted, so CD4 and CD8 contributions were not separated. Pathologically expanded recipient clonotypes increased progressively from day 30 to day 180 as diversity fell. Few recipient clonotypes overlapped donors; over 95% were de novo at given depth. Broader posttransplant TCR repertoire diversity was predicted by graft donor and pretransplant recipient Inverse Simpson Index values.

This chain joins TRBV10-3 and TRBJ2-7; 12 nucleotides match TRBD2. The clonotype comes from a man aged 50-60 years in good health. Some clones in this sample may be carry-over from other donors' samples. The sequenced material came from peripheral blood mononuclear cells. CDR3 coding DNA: TGTGCCATCAGTGAGGGGACTAGCGGGTCCTACGAGCAGTACTTC. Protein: CAISEGTSGSYEQYF.